A selection of T cell receptor beta chains follows, all from one sample in a study of a mutant IDH1 vaccine in newly diagnosed glioma. Antigens of these TCRs are unknown. TCRdb's table, derived via immunoSEQ multiplex PCR, lists solely in-frame clones and lacks some. The table records around 30,000 clones, about 83% of them present only once. The sample consisted of PBMCs, taken from a glioma patient whose treatment included an IDH1 peptide vaccine. Receptors originate from a woman aged 25 to 39 with glioma. CDR3s include the opening cysteine and the closing phenylalanine or tryptophan. The order of the fields is J gene, V gene, clone size, D gene, CDR3 protein, CDR3 DNA. A D gene is named only where the DNA matches it firmly. Only some rows state a clone size, as once, few, many or a class for expanded clones.

>TRBJ1-2|TRBV7-2|once|-
CASSLEEYGYTF
TGTGCCAGCAGCTTAGAGGAGTATGGCTACACCTTC
>TRBJ2-7|TRBV18|-|-
CASSPQQGGTYEQYF
TGTGCCAGCTCACCACAGCAGGGGGGGACCTACGAGCAGTACTTC
>TRBJ1-5|TRBV2|-|TRBD1
CASNRLRDRDQPQHF
TGTGCCAGCAACCGGCTCCGGGACAGGGACCAGCCCCAGCATTTT
>TRBJ1-1|TRBV2|-|-
CASSSLSMNTEAFF
TGTGCCAGCAGTTCTCTGAGCATGAACACTGAAGCTTTCTTT
>TRBJ2-3|TRBV25-1|-|-
CASSEYKGSTDTQYF
TGTGCCAGCAGTGAATATAAGGGGAGCACAGATACGCAGTATTTT
>TRBJ1-1|TRBV6-5|-|-
CASSPGGLAFF
TGTGCCAGCAGCCCCGGGGGGTTAGCTTTCTTT
>TRBJ1-4|TRBV7-9|-|-
CASSPPRGRVNEKLFF
TGTGCCAGCAGCCCCCCCAGGGGAAGAGTTAATGAAAAACTGTTTTTT
>TRBJ2-3|TRBV12-5|-|-
CASGPGGAGTDTQYF
TGTGCTAGTGGGCCAGGGGGGGCGGGCACAGATACGCAGTATTTT
>TRBJ2-1|TRBV15|-|TRBD2
CATSRDYGGGNEQFF
TGTGCCACCAGCAGAGATTACGGGGGGGGCAATGAGCAGTTCTTC
>TRBJ2-7|TRBV5-4|-|TRBD2
CASSFTSGGEQYF
TGTGCCAGCAGCTTCACTAGCGGGGGAGAGCAGTACTTC
>TRBJ1-3|TRBV21-1|once|-
CASSQPRAGNTIYF
TGTGCCAGCAGCCAGCCCAGGGCTGGAAACACCATATATTTT
>TRBJ1-3|TRBV4-3|-|-
CASSQWPFSGNTIYF
TGCGCCAGCAGCCAATGGCCTTTCTCTGGAAACACCATATATTTT
>TRBJ2-5|TRBV5-4|-|-
CASSLAAQETQYF
TGTGCCAGCAGCTTAGCGGCCCAAGAGACCCAGTACTTC
>TRBJ1-1|TRBV19|-|-
CASSISRVTEAFF
TGTGCCAGTAGTATCTCCAGGGTAACTGAAGCTTTCTTT
>TRBJ1-2|TRBV4-1|-|-
CASSQVRVAGVGGYTF
TGCGCCAGCAGCCAAGTCAGGGTGGCAGGGGTCGGTGGCTACACCTTC
>TRBJ1-1|TRBV19|-|TRBD1
CATQPGGWNTEAFF
TGTGCCACTCAGCCAGGGGGCTGGAACACTGAAGCTTTCTTT
>TRBJ1-6|TRBV4-3|-|-
CASSHEPEGSSPLHF
TGCGCCAGCAGCCACGAGCCGGAGGGAAGTTCACCCCTCCACTTT
>TRBJ1-6|TRBV4-2|-|-
CASSQDGRGDYNSPLHF
TGTGCCAGCAGCCAAGACGGTAGGGGGGACTATAATTCACCCCTCCACTTT
>TRBJ1-1|TRBV6-1|few|TRBD1
CASSPRTGGTEAFF
TGTGCCAGCAGCCCCAGGACAGGAGGGACTGAAGCTTTCTTT
>TRBJ2-1|TRBV5-4|-|-
CASSLASEQFF
TGTGCCAGCAGCCTTGCCAGCGAGCAGTTCTTC
>TRBJ2-7|TRBV10-2|-|TRBD2
CASSGTSGLYEQYF
TGCGCCAGCAGTGGGACTAGCGGTCTCTACGAGCAGTACTTC
>TRBJ2-3|TRBV6-4|-|-
CASSDSGGTDTQYF
TGTGCCAGCAGTGACTCGGGGGGCACAGATACGCAGTATTTT
>TRBJ1-6|TRBV28|-|-
CASSLGSRVNSPLHF
TGTGCCAGCAGTTTAGGGAGCAGGGTTAATTCACCCCTCCACTTT
>TRBJ1-1|TRBV5-4|-|-
CASSLPRRDTEAFF
TGTGCCAGCAGCTTGCCCAGGAGAGACACTGAAGCTTTCTTT
>TRBJ2-5|TRBV4-1|-|-
CASSRPGSGGTQYF
TGCGCCAGCAGCCGTCCGGGCTCAGGAGGGACCCAGTACTTC
>TRBJ2-7|TRBV2|-|TRBD1
CASSEGTGLSYEQYF
TGTGCCAGCAGTGAAGGGACAGGTCTTTCCTACGAGCAGTACTTC
>TRBJ2-7|TRBV4-1|-|-
CASSQVQGGGSYEQYF
TGCGCCAGCAGCCAAGTCCAGGGGGGGGGCTCCTACGAGCAGTACTTC
>TRBJ1-1|TRBV10-1|-|-
CASSVTGGNTEAFF
TGCGCCAGCAGTGTTACAGGCGGGAACACTGAAGCTTTCTTT
>TRBJ2-7|TRBV2|-|-
CASSEWDNFYEQYF
TGTGCCAGCAGTGAATGGGACAACTTCTACGAGCAGTACTTC
>TRBJ1-4|TRBV6-5|-|TRBD1
CASNPDRREKLFF
TGTGCCAGCAACCCGGACAGGCGGGAAAAACTGTTTTTT
>TRBJ2-7|TRBV4-1|-|TRBD1
CASSQEDRGYEQYF
TGCGCCAGCAGCCAAGAGGACAGGGGGTACGAGCAGTACTTC
>TRBJ2-1|TRBV6-5|once|-
CASSYSRPGRYNEQFF
TGTGCCAGCAGTTACTCGCGGCCAGGCCGCTACAATGAGCAGTTCTTC
>TRBJ2-1|TRBV2|-|-
CASSARGSEQFF
TGTGCCAGCAGTGCCAGGGGAAGCGAGCAGTTCTTC
>TRBJ1-1|TRBV5-1|-|-
CASSLDLGDTEAFF
TGCGCCAGCAGCTTGGATTTAGGGGACACTGAAGCTTTCTTT
>TRBJ1-2|TRBV6-5|-|-
CASRKGNWGSYGYTF
TGTGCCAGCAGAAAAGGGAATTGGGGTTCCTATGGCTACACCTTC
>TRBJ1-2|TRBV2|-|-
CASRGLLSSSYGYTF
TGTGCCAGCAGAGGGCTGCTCTCCTCTTCCTATGGCTACACCTTC
>TRBJ1-1|TRBV5-1|-|-
CASTYTFGAHMNTEAFF
TGCGCCAGCACTTACACCTTCGGGGCCCACATGAACACTGAAGCTTTCTTT